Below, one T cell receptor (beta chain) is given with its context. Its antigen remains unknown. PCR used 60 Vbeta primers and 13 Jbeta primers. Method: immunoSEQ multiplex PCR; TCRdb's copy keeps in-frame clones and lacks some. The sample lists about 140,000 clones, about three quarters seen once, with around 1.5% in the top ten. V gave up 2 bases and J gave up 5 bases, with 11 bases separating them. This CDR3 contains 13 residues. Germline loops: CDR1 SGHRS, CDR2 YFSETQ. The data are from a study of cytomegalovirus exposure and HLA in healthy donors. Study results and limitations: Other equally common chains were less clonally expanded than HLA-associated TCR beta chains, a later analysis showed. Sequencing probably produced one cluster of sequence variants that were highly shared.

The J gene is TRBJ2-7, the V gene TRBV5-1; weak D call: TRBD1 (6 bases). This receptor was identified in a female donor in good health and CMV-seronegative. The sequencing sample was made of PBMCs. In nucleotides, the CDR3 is TGCGCCAGCAGCTTACAGGGTTTCGACGAGCAGTACTTC. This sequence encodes CASSLQGFDEQYF.